This is a list of T cell receptor beta chains from one sample in a study of blood T cell repertoires in COVID-19. Assay: immunoSEQ multiplex PCR; the TCRdb copy retains only in-frame clones and omits some. The data show 70,000 or so clones, roughly 80% seen once. Material for sequencing was peripheral blood. The receptor source for this set is a man aged 60-69 years with acute or convalescent COVID-19. Both conserved end residues are part of each CDR3. A D gene is named only where the DNA matches it firmly. A row's size may be missing; if present it is once, few, many or a size class.

V gene: TRBV6-5
J gene: TRBJ1-2
clone size: .
D gene: .
CDR3 DNA: TGTGCCAGCACCACCTCCCAGGGATTCTATGGCTACACCTTC
CDR3 protein: CASTTSQGFYGYTF

V gene: TRBV6-6
J gene: TRBJ1-2
clone size: few
D gene: TRBD1
CDR3 DNA: TGTGCCAGCAGTGGGCAGGGGGTTTGGCGTGGCTACACCTTC
CDR3 protein: CASSGQGVWRGYTF

V gene: TRBV2
J gene: TRBJ2-3
clone size: .
D gene: .
CDR3 DNA: TGTGCCGGGTCGATTATTCGGCGGTCTTCAGATACGCAGTATTTT
CDR3 protein: CAGSIIRRSSDTQYF

V gene: TRBV7-3
J gene: TRBJ1-6
clone size: .
D gene: .
CDR3 DNA: TGTGCCAGCAGCTCCCAGGGTCATAATTCACCCCTCCACTTT
CDR3 protein: CASSSQGHNSPLHF

V gene: TRBV18
J gene: TRBJ2-1
clone size: once
D gene: TRBD2
CDR3 DNA: TGTGCCAGCTCACCGGGACTAGCGGGGGGCCAAGGCTCCTACAATGAGCAGTTCTTC
CDR3 protein: CASSPGLAGGQGSYNEQFF

V gene: TRBV18
J gene: TRBJ2-7
clone size: .
D gene: .
CDR3 DNA: TGTGCCAGCTCACCCCCCGCTGTGGAGGAGCAGTACTTC
CDR3 protein: CASSPPAVEEQYF

V gene: TRBV7-9
J gene: TRBJ1-4
clone size: .
D gene: .
CDR3 DNA: TGTGCCAGCAGCTTCAGGACAGACAATGAAAAACTGTTTTTT
CDR3 protein: CASSFRTDNEKLFF

V gene: TRBV19
J gene: TRBJ1-5
clone size: .
D gene: TRBD1
CDR3 DNA: TGTGCCAGTCTAATAAGACAGGGCCATCAGCCCCAGCATTTT
CDR3 protein: CASLIRQGHQPQHF

V gene: TRBV29-1
J gene: TRBJ1-1
clone size: .
D gene: TRBD1
CDR3 DNA: TGCAGCGTTGGGACAGGGGGGTTCGGTGAAGCTTTCTTT
CDR3 protein: CSVGTGGFGEAFF

V gene: TRBV11-2
J gene: TRBJ1-2
clone size: .
D gene: .
CDR3 DNA: TGTGCCAGCAGCTTAGCACAGGACTATGGCTACACCTTC
CDR3 protein: CASSLAQDYGYTF

V gene: TRBV27
J gene: TRBJ2-7
clone size: .
D gene: TRBD2
CDR3 DNA: TGTGCCAGCAGTCCCGGGACTAGTCTATACGAGCAGTACTTC
CDR3 protein: CASSPGTSLYEQYF